This TCR beta chain was retrieved from a study of blood T cell repertoires in COVID-19. Study-wide context: Samples representing acute and convalescent COVID-19 were sourced from the United States, Italy and Spain.

Germline V gives CDR1 MGHRA, CDR2 YSYEKL. The CDR3 is 14 amino acids. J gave up 6 bases and V 4 bases, and 8 bases lay outside the gene matches. Sequenced by immunoSEQ multiplex PCR; TCRdb stores in-frame clones only, minus some. The sample contains some 150,000 clones, around 81% of which appear only once. Sample: peripheral blood. The chain has TRBV4-1 and TRBJ1-2, with 7 bases lining up with TRBD1. This TCR was sampled from a human donor in a cohort sampled during active COVID-19. The chain's CDR3 is CASSPPDRVHGYTF. The CDR3 DNA follows: TGCGCCAGCAGCCCACCCGACAGGGTCCATGGCTACACCTTC.